The 10 T cell receptor beta chains given below trace back to one sample, sequenced in a study of T cell responses to AZD1222 COVID-19 vaccine. TCRdb keeps only in-frame clones here, not all; method: immunoSEQ multiplex PCR. The sample has about 110,000 clones; around 87% are singletons. The sample here was peripheral blood, taken 28 days after the second AZD1222 dose. The source of these receptors is an adult who received the AZD1222 COVID-19 vaccine.

The chain recombines TRBV5-1 with TRBJ1-6; D gene ambiguous. Germline CDR1 and CDR2: SGHRS and YFSETQ. This CDR3 has 13 amino acids. Trimming took off 0 bases at V and 6 bases at J, with 4 bases between the two ends. The CDR3 nucleotides are TGCGCCAGCAGCTTGGACTCTAATTCACCCCTCCACTTT. Amino acid sequence: CASSLDSNSPLHF.

The chain joins TRBV7-9 to TRBJ1-1, with a tentative D call TRBD1 (5 bases). With 3 bases removed from V and 4 bases from J, the gap between germline ends came to 9 bases. The germline V gene has CDR1 SEHNR and CDR2 FQNEAQ (reference sequence). This CDR3 region has 13 residues. In DNA form, the CDR3 reads TGTGCCAGCAGCTTCGCAGGGCCCACTGAAGCTTTCTTT. Amino acid sequence: CASSFAGPTEAFF.

This rearrangement joins TRBV6-5 to TRBJ1-5; no definite D call. Germline CDR1 MNHEY, CDR2 SVGAGI. Deletions cut 0 bases from V and 9 bases from J, with 9 bases between. The CDR3 is 13 residues long. CDR3 protein: CASSYSYFGPQHF. DNA of the CDR3: TGTGCCAGCAGTTACTCCTATTTTGGGCCCCAGCATTTT.

V is TRBV5-1 and J is TRBJ1-4, with TRBD1 matching 9 bases. The CDR3 sequence is 15 residues long. V was clipped by 4 bases and J by 8 bases; unmatched bases: 9. The germline V gene encodes CDR1 SGHRS and CDR2 YFSETQ. CDR3 region: CASSQQGAREEKLFF. In DNA, the CDR3 is TGCGCCAGCAGCCAACAGGGGGCGAGAGAGGAAAAACTGTTTTTT. The entire variable domain, with the rest obtained from reference TRBV5-1 and TRBJ1-4, is as follows: KAGVTQTPRYLIKTRGQQVTLSCSPISGHRSVSWYQQTPGQGLQFLFEYFSETQRNKGNFPGRFSGRQFSNSRSEMNVSTLELGDSALYLCASSQQGAREEKLFFGSGTQLSVL.

The J gene is TRBJ2-3, the V gene TRBV27; D uncertain. The ends were cut back, 5 bases at V and 5 bases at J, with 11 bases in the middle. Germline CDR1 and CDR2: MNHEY and SMNVEV (reference sequence). The CDR3 is 13 residues long. CDR3 sequence (DNA): TGTGCCAGCAGTCTCCCCGGGCGAGATACGCAGTATTTT. This codes for CASSLPGRDTQYF.

The rearrangement joins TRBV4-3 to TRBJ2-1; D might be TRBD1 (6 bases). This CDR3 has 15 amino acids. Trimming shortened V by 5 bases and J by 7 bases, and 18 bases separated the two germline ends. In germline, CDR1 is LGHNA, CDR2 YSLEER. In DNA form, the CDR3 reads TGCGCCAGCAGCTTCCGACAGGTAAACGGGAATGAGCAGTTCTTC. Translated, it gives CASSFRQVNGNEQFF.

The sample holds one count of this clone. The chain joins TRBV7-2 to TRBJ2-5; D might be TRBD1 (5 bases). Trimming took off 1 base at V and 5 bases at J, with 14 bases between the two ends. Germline values: CDR1 SGHTA, CDR2 FQGNSA. The CDR3 is 15 residues long. Here the CDR3 reads CASSLDPGWSETQYF. In DNA form, the CDR3 reads TGTGCCAGCAGCTTAGACCCAGGGTGGTCGGAGACCCAGTACTTC.

V is TRBV7-3 and J is TRBJ2-1; 7 positions agree with TRBD2. Germline CDR1 is SGHTA and CDR2 is FQGTGA. The CDR3 runs 14 residues. Losses at the gene ends were 2 bases for V and 2 bases for J; bases not matched to a gene: 0. The CDR3 bases are TGTGCCAGCAGCTTAGCGGGGGCCTACAATGAGCAGTTCTTC. It translates to CASSLAGAYNEQFF.

CDR3 protein: CASSEWPAQPQHF. CDR3 nucleotide sequence: TGTGCCAGCAGTGAATGGCCAGCTCAGCCCCAGCATTTT. The chain joins TRBV6-1 to TRBJ1-5; the D is unclear. V shed 2 bases and J shed 6 bases, with 8 bases lying between them. The CDR3 length is 13 residues. Germline CDR1 MNHNS, CDR2 SASEGT.

This sequence joins TRBV7-2 and TRBJ1-1, with TRBD1 matching 7 bases. V trimming: 6 bases; J trimming: 2 bases; junction bases outside the gene matches: 12. The length of the CDR3 is 16 residues. The germline V gene encodes CDR1 SGHTA and CDR2 FQGNSA. The CDR3: CASSAGTAAINTEAFF. The CDR3 nucleotides read TGTGCCAGCAGTGCTGGGACAGCCGCCATAAACACTGAAGCTTTCTTT.